These 11 T cell receptor beta chains were sequenced from one sample in a study of CD8 T cells in Susac syndrome. When the RNA was reverse transcribed, random hexamers were used with an input of 0.5 to 1 ug. TCRdb recomputed calls from the immunoSEQ multiplex PCR reads with MiXCR, one row per CDR3 protein. The sample lists 120,000 to 150,000 distinct CDR3 sequences; around 94% were seen once. The specimen sequenced was CD4+ T cells from PBMCs. These receptors came from a human donor in good health.

The DNA of the CDR3 is TGTGCCATCAAACCGGGACAGACCTACGAGCAGTACTTC. Its translation: CAIKPGQTYEQYF. The chain combines TRBV10-3 with TRBJ2-7, with TRBD1 identical over 7 bases. The CDR3 loop spans 13 amino acids. V shed 7 bases, J shed 2 bases, and the junction held 5 bases outside the gene matches. CDR1 and CDR2 from the germline V gene are ENHRY and SYGVKD.

The genes are TRBV5-4 and TRBJ2-5; maybe TRBD2 (8 bases). This CDR3 is built from 19 residues. V lost 5 bases, J lost 1 base, and 27 bases lay in between. Germline V CDR1 and CDR2: SGHNT, YYREEE (reference sequence). CDR3 sequence: CASRTGGLAGQIIQETQYF. CDR3 in DNA: TGTGCCAGCAGAACTGGAGGTTTAGCGGGACAGATAATCCAAGAGACCCAGTACTTC.

The V call is TRBV3-1, the J call TRBJ1-1; TRBD1 might be the D (5 bases). The length of the CDR3 is 14 residues. Deletions cut 1 base from V and 1 base from J, with 7 bases between. Germline lookup yields CDR1 LGHDT and CDR2 YNNKEL (reference sequence). The CDR3 DNA reads TGTGCCAGCAGCCAAGTACAGGCGAACACTGAAGCTTTCTTT. It is translated as CASSQVQANTEAFF.

The genes are TRBV27 and TRBJ2-2, with D possibly called TRBD1 or TRBD2 (5 bases each). Trimming removed 5 bases from V and 2 bases from J, with 15 bases in between. CDR3 length: 16 residues. Germline values: CDR1 MNHEY, CDR2 SMNVEV (reference sequence). The CDR3 coding sequence is TGTGCCAGCAGTCCAACCGGGACCGCAAACACCGGGGAGCTGTTTTTT. Protein product: CASSPTGTANTGELFF.

This chain joins TRBV3-1 and TRBJ2-7; TRBD1 might be the D (5 bases). Deletions cut 3 bases from V and 6 bases from J, with 15 bases between. CDR1 and CDR2 from the germline V gene are LGHDT and YNNKEL (reference sequence). This CDR3 region has 14 residues. The CDR3 here is CASSHGTTGREQYF. DNA for the CDR3: TGTGCCAGCAGCCACGGAACCACAGGACGCGAGCAGTACTTC.

The chain carries TRBV7-9 and TRBJ2-7, with 9 bases identical to TRBD1. With V trimmed by 1 base and J by 7 bases, 8 bases remained unmatched. CDR3 length: 15 amino acids. CDR1 is SEHNR, CDR2 FQNEAQ, per germline (reference sequence). In nucleotides, the CDR3 is TGTGCCAGCAGCTTAGATGGGGACAGGGCCGGGGAGCAGTACTTC. This translates into CASSLDGDRAGEQYF.

This rearrangement joins TRBV20-1 to TRBJ2-2, with TRBD2 identical over 10 bases. Trimming removed 4 bases from V and 3 bases from J; junction bases left unmatched: 5. The length of the CDR3 is 15 residues. From germline, CDR1 is DFQATT and CDR2 SNEGSKA (reference sequence). Here the CDR3 reads CSAKLAGGDTGELFF. The CDR3 coding sequence is TGCAGTGCTAAATTAGCGGGAGGAGACACCGGGGAGCTGTTTTTT.

The chain carries TRBV11-2 and TRBJ1-4; no definite D call. The CDR3 totals 15 residues. In germline, CDR1 is SGHAT, CDR2 FQNNGV. V was clipped by 5 bases and J by 8 bases, with 18 bases between them. CDR3 bases: TGTGCCAGCAGCCGATCGGGAGGGTTAGGAGAAAAACTGTTTTTT. Translated: CASSRSGGLGEKLFF.

The chain couples TRBV28 to TRBJ2-3, with D possibly being TRBD2 (5 bases). Trimming removed 5 bases at V and 1 base at J, with 13 bases between. The germline gives CDR1 MDHEN, CDR2 SYDVKM. This CDR3 spans 15 amino acids. The CDR3 DNA sequence: TGTGCCAGCAGTCCAACGGGAAAGGGCACAGATACGCAGTATTTT. Translation: CASSPTGKGTDTQYF.

The rearrangement uses TRBV29-1 and TRBJ1-2; D might be TRBD1 (6 bases). Trimming removed 5 bases at V and 8 bases at J, with 12 bases between. The CDR3 loop spans 11 amino acids. CDR1 and CDR2 from the germline V gene are SQVTM and ANQGSEA. CDR3 sequence: CSVSGVGGYTF. As DNA, the CDR3 is TGCAGCGTTTCAGGGGTCGGCGGCTACACCTTC. Complete variable domain (other parts from reference TRBV29-1 and TRBJ1-2): SAVISQKPSRDICQRGTSLTIQCQVDSQVTMMFWYRQQPGQSLTLIATANQGSEATYESGFVIDKFPISRPNLTFSTLTVSNMSPEDSSIYLCSVSGVGGYTFGSGTRLTVV.

The CDR3 sequence is CASSYSRGQETQYF. CDR3 DNA: TGTGCCAGCAGTTACTCGAGAGGGCAAGAGACCCAGTACTTC. The chain is built from TRBV6-5 and TRBJ2-5; D possibly corresponds to TRBD2 (5 bases). The CDR3 runs 14 residues. CDR1 is MNHEY, CDR2 SVGAGI, per germline. The V gene lost 0 bases and the J gene lost 2 bases, with 7 bases spanning the gap.